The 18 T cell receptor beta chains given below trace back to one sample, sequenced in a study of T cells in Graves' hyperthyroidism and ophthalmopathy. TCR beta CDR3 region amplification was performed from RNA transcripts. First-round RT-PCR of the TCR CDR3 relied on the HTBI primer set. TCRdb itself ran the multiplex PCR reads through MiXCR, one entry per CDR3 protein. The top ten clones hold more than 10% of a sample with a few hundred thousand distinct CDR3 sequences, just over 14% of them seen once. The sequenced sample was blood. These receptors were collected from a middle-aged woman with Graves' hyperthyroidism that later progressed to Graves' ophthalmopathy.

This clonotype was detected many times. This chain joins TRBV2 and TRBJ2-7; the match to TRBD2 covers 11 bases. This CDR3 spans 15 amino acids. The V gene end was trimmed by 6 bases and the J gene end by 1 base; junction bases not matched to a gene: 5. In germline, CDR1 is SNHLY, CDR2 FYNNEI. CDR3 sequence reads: CASRPTSGGSYEQYF. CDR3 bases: TGTGCCAGCAGGCCCACTAGCGGGGGTTCCTACGAGCAGTACTTC.

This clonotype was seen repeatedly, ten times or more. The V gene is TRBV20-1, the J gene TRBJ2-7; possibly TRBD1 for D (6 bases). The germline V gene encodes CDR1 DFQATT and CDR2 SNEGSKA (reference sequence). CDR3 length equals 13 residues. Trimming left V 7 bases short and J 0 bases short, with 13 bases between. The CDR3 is CSVPQGTSYEQYF. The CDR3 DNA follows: TGCAGTGTCCCTCAGGGGACCTCCTACGAGCAGTACTTC.

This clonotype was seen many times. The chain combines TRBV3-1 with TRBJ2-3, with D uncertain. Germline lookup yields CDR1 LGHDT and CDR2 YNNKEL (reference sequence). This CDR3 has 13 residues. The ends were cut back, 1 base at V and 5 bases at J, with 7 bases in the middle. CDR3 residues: CASSQAWVDTQYF. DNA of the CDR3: TGTGCCAGCAGCCAAGCGTGGGTAGATACGCAGTATTTT.

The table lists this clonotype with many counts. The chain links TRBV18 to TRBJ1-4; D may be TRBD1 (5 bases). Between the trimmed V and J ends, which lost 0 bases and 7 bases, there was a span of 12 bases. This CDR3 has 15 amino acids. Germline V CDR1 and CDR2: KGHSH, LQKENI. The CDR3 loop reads CASSPPREGSEKLFF. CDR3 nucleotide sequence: TGTGCCAGCTCACCACCGAGGGAGGGGAGTGAAAAACTGTTTTTT.

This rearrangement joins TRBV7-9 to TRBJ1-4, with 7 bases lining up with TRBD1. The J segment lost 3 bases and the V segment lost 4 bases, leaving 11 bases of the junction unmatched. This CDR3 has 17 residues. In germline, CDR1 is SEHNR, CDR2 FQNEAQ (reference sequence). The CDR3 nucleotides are TGTGCCAGCAGCTCCCGACAGGGTTTTGTGTCTAATGAAAAACTGTTTTTT. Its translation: CASSSRQGFVSNEKLFF.

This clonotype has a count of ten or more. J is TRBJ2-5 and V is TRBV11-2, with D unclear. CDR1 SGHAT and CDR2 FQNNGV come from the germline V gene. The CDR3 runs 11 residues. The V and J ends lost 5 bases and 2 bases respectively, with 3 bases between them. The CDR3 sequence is CASSTQETQYF. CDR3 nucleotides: TGTGCCAGCAGCACACAAGAGACCCAGTACTTC.

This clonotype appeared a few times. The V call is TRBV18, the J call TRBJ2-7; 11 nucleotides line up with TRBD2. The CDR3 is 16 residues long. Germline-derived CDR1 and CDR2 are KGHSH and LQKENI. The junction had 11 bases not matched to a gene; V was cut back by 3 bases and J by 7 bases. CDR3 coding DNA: TGTGCCAGCTCACCGGACGAACTAGCGGGAGTAGGTGAGCAGTACTTC. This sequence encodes CASSPDELAGVGEQYF.

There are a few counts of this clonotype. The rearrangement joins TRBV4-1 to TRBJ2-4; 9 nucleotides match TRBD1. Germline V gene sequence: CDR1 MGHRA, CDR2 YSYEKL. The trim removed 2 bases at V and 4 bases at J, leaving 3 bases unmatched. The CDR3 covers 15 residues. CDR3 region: CASSQLGTGKNIQYF. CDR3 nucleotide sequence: TGCGCCAGCAGCCAACTTGGGACAGGGAAAAACATTCAGTACTTC.

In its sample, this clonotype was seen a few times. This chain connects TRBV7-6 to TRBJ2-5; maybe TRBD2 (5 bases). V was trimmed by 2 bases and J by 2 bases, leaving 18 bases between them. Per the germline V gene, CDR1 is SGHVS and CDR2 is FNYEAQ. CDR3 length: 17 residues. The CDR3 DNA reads TGTGCCAGCAGCTTACGGTTTTTCGAGGACTTTCAAGAGACCCAGTACTTC. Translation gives CASSLRFFEDFQETQYF.

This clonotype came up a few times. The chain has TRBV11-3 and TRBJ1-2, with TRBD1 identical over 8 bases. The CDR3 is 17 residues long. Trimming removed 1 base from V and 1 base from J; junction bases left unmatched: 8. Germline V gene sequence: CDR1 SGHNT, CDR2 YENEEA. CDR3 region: CASSLGDRKEVNYGYTF. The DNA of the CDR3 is TGTGCCAGCAGCTTAGGGGACAGGAAGGAAGTTAACTATGGCTACACCTTC.

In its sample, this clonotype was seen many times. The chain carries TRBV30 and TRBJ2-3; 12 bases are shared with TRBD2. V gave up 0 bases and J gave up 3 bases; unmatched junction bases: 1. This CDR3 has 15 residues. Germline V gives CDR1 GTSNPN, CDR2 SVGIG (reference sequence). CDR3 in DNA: TGTGCCTGGAGTGTCGGGACTAGCGGGACAGATACGCAGTATTTT. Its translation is CAWSVGTSGTDTQYF. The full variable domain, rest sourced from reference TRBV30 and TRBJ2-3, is SQTIHQWPATLVQPVGSPLSLECTVEGTSNPNLYWYRQAAGRGLQLLFYSVGIGQISSEVPQNLSASRPQDRQFILSSKKLLLSDSGFYLCAWSVGTSGTDTQYFGPGTRLTVL.

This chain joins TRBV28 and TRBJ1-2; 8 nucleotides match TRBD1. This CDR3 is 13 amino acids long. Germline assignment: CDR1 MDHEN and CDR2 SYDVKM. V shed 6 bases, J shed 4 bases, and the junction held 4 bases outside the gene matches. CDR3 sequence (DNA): TGTGCCAGCAGGGACAGGGACGGCTATGGCTACACCTTC. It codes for CASRDRDGYGYTF.

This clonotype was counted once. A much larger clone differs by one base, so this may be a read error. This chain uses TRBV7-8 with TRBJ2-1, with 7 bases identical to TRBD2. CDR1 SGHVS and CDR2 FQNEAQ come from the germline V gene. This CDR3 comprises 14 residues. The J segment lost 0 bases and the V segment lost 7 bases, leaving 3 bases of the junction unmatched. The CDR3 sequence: CASTGGSSYNEQFF. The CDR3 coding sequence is TGTGCCAGCACTGGCGGGAGCTCCTACAATGAGCAGTTCTTC.

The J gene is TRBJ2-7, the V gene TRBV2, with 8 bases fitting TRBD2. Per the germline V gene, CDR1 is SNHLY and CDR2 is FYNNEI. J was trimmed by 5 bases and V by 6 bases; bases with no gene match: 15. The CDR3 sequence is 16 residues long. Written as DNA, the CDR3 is TGTGCCAGCAGCCCCGGGTCTTCGGGCGGGGGGCACGAGCAGTACTTC. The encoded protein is CASSPGSSGGGHEQYF. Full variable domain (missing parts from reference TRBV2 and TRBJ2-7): EPEVTQTPSHQVTQMGQEVILRCVPISNHLYFYWYRQILGQKVEFLVSFYNNEISEKSEIFDDQFSVERPDGSNFTLKIRSTKLEDSAMYFCASSPGSSGGGHEQYFGPGTRLTVT.

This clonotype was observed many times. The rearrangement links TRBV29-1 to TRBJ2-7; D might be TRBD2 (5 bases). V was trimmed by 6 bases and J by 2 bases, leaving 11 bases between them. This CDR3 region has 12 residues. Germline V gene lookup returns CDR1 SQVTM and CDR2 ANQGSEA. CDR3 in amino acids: CSVGVGTYEQYF. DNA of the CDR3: TGCAGCGTGGGAGTCGGAACCTACGAGCAGTACTTC.

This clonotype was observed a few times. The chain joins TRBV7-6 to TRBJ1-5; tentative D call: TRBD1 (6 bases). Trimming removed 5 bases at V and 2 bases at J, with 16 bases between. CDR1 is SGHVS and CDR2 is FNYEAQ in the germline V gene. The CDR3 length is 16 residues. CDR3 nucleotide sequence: TGTGCCAGCAGCCCCCTACCCGGGGGCGGCAATCAGCCCCAGCATTTT. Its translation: CASSPLPGGGNQPQHF.

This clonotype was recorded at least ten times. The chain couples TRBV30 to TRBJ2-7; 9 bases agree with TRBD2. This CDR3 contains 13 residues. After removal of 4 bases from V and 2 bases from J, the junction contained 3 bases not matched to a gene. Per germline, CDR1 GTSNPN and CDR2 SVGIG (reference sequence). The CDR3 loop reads CAWTAGGAYEQYF. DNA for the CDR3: TGTGCCTGGACCGCGGGAGGGGCCTACGAGCAGTACTTC.

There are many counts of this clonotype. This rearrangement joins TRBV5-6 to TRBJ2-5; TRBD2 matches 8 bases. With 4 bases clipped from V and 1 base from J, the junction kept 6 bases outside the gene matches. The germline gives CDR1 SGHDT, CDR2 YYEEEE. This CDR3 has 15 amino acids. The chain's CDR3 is CASSPLRGGQETQYF. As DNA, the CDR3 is TGTGCCAGCAGCCCACTCCGGGGGGGCCAAGAGACCCAGTACTTC.